The sequence of this T cell receptor beta chain was determined in a study of blood T cell repertoires in COVID-19. Study-level information: Sites in the United States, Italy and Spain provided acute and convalescent COVID-19 samples. The analysed material was cDNA or gDNA that came from T cells, B-cell-depleted T cells, or PBMCs.

The ends lost 5 bases at V and 5 bases at J; junction bases unmatched: 5. Germline V CDR1 and CDR2: MDHEN, SYDVKM. The CDR3 contains 14 residues. Authors' processing steps: Amplification of reference gene primers was used by the study to estimate nucleated cell counts. Sequencing was performed with immunoSEQ multiplex PCR; in TCRdb, only in-frame clones are kept and a portion is missing. V and J calls and clone size are given by that table; D and trimming were obtained from the DNA. The sample lists some 160,000 clones, about four fifths occurring once. This clonotype originated in a woman of 80 years or more with acute or convalescent COVID-19. The specimen sequenced was peripheral blood. The V and J genes are TRBV28 and TRBJ1-4; TRBD1 aligns across 7 bases. The CDR3 reads CASSRQGVNEKLFF. The DNA of the CDR3 is TGTGCCAGCAGTCGACAGGGAGTAAATGAAAAACTGTTTTTT.